This T cell receptor (beta chain) derives from a study of radiotherapy plus CTLA-4 blockade in lung cancer. Focal radiation with ipilimumab CTLA-4 blockade was given to patients with chemo-refractory metastatic non-small-cell lung cancer. Clones were sequenced by immunoSEQ multiplex PCR, and TCRdb holds only the in-frame ones, with some missing. The data hold 85,000 to 130,000 clones, with around 85% observed a single time. The CDR3 is 13 amino acids. The germline CDR1 and CDR2 sequences are SEHNR and FQNEAQ (reference sequence). V lost 3 bases and J 7 bases, leaving 10 bases between the germline ends. Findings of the study overall: Among blood TCR repertoires after radiotherapy plus ipilimumab, tumor-derived clones expanded. How blood T cell clones changed early, along with interferon-beta, reportedly forecast response best.

Comments on this clone: Its antigen is still unknown.

The sequence was obtained from a human donor with non-small cell lung cancer that progressed on radiotherapy plus ipilimumab. Some clones in this sample may be carry-over from other donors' samples. The chain employs TRBV7-9 and TRBJ1-5; maybe TRBD1 (5 bases). This sample comprised peripheral blood, obtained from a patient treated with radiotherapy plus ipilimumab. The CDR3 nucleotides read TGTGCCAGCAGCTTGGGGGGTTTGCAGCCCCAGCATTTT. Protein sequence: CASSLGGLQPQHF.